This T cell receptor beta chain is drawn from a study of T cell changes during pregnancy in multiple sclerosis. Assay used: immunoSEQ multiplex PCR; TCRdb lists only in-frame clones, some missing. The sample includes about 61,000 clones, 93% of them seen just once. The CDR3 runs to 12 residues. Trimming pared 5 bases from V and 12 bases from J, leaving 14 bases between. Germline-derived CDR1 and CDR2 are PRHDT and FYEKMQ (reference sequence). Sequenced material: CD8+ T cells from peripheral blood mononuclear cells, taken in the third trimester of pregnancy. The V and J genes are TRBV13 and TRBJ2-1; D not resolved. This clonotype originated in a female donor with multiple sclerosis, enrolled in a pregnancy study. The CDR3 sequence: CASSPSGVLQFF. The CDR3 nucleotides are TGTGCCAGCAGCCCCTCCGGAGTCTTGCAGTTCTTC.